This T cell receptor beta chain came from a study of blood T cell repertoires in COVID-19 (dated by TCRdb to 2020 to 2022). About the investigation overall: Samples covering the acute and convalescent phases of COVID-19 were provided by collaborators in the United States, Italy and Spain. The prospective study material was composed of cDNA or gDNA derived from T cells, B-cell-depleted T cells, or PBMCs. The dataset comprised deeply sampled blood TCRbeta repertoires from subjects exposed to, actively infected with, or recovered from COVID-19. The repertoires were made available in a free public database intended to serve as a resource for research on the immune response to SARS-CoV-2. The samples were drawn from the first 160 participants of the ongoing ImmuneRACE study and from more than 1,000 subjects provided by 6 global collaborators. Nearly every sample came with metadata listing a de-identified subject ID, COVID-19 status, age in years and sex. HLA class I and class II types, where available, came from metadata supplied by the sample provider rather than from assay-based typing. What the study reported, not specific to this receptor: How much clinical and demographic metadata was included differed by source and by participant, and the metadata was provided uncurated.

Comment on this clone: Its binding antigen is unknown. Base qualities were left out, and no much larger clone turns up one base away.

From V the trimming removes 6 bases and from J it removes 7 bases, while the gene matches leave 11 bases of the junction unaccounted for. Counted from cysteine to phenylalanine, this CDR3 has 14 amino acids. The CDR3 DNA has 42 bases and is translated from base 1. For CDR1 and CDR2, the germline V gene lists MDHEN and SYDVKM. In the prospective study, participants were about 18 to 89 years old, resided in 25 or so geographic areas of the United States, and were enrolled through a virtual design. In the prospective study, cohorts were assigned on the basis of participant-reported clinical history obtained from a screening survey and a study questionnaire. For ImmuneRACE Cohort 3, a participant was defined as recovered based on two consecutive negative NP/OP PCR tests, clearance by a healthcare professional, or resolution of symptoms. In the prospective study, whole blood, serum and a nasopharyngeal or oropharyngeal swab were collected from each participant by mobile phlebotomists. Prospective study participants could optionally give additional blood draws and questionnaires over an approximately 2-month period. Before DNA extraction, blood samples from the prospective study were shipped at room temperature or frozen.

TCRbeta CDR3 regions were amplified from genomic DNA using the immunoSEQ Assay, a bias-controlled multiplex PCR. As for how the authors treated the data: Nucleated cell counts per sample were estimated from amplification of reference gene primers within the assay. To quantify the absolute abundance of each unique TCRbeta CDR3 rearrangement, sequence reads were collapsed and filtered. Productive Simpson clonality was computed per sample as the square root of Simpson's diversity index over productive rearrangements. TCRdb carries this immuneACCESS record with in-frame sequences only. Its versions omit some clonotypes, under half of them owing to an unresolved V gene in the studies checked, with the rest unexplained. That table furnishes V, J and clone size, whereas the DNA furnished D and trimming. Recorded for this sample are about 180,000 clones; 75% to 85% of them occurred a single time. Roughly 15% of the sample is held by the ten biggest clonotypes.

The rearrangement joined TRBV28 to TRBJ1-2; 7 nucleotides in the junction match TRBD1. Sequencing was done on a sample of PBMCs or T cells enriched from blood (not recorded which). The TCR comes from a man aged 45-65 years who had recovered from COVID-19. The CDR3 has the sequence CASRDSGTVFGYTF. DNA sequence: TGTGCCAGCAGGGACTCCGGGACAGTTTTTGGCTACACCTTC.